The 32 T cell receptor beta chains listed next were all sequenced from one sample in a study of T cells in women clearing cervical HPV infection. Using immunoSEQ multiplex PCR, the repertoire was profiled, and TCRdb retains in-frame clones only, with some absent. This table lists tens of thousands of clones. The material sequenced was blood buffy coat. These receptors were taken from a woman between 18 and 70 years old with a cervical HPV16 infection that either progressed to CIN3+ or cleared (not recorded which).

In the case of this clone: With the read ending 3 residues before the CDR3 end, the germline J gene is used to fill in that end. The chain has TRBV7-3 and TRBJ2-4, with 9 bases matching TRBD1. In germline, CDR1 is SGHTA, CDR2 FQGTGA. The CDR3 spans 13 residues. The sequenced CDR3 bases are TGTGCCAGCAGCCGCGGACAGGGGACTGGT. Its translation is CASSRGQGTG. The CDR3 in full is CASSRGQGTGQYF.

About this clone itself: The read is 3 residues too short to cover the CDR3 end, so that end is filled in from the germline J gene. The rearrangement joins TRBV11-2 to TRBJ1-4; D not certain. The V gene's germline CDR1 is SGHAT and CDR2 FQNNGV. The CDR3 contains 13 residues. The DNA read from the CDR3 is TGTGCCAGCAGCTTAGCAGTTAATTCACCA. Amino acid sequence: CASSLAVNSP. The entire CDR3 sequence reads CASSLAVNSPLFF. The entire variable domain, with the rest obtained from reference TRBV11-2 and TRBJ1-4, is as follows: EAGVAQSPRYKIIEKRQSVAFWCNPISGHATLYWYQQILGQGPKLLIQFQNNGVVDDSQLPKDRFSAERLKGVDSTLKIQPAKLEDSAVYLCASSLAVNSPLFFGSGTQLSVL.

Points on this clone: The CDR3 end lies 3 residues beyond the end of the read and is filled in from the germline J gene. The chain is built from TRBV29-1 and TRBJ1-1; 7 nucleotides line up with TRBD1. Trimming cost V 6 bases and J 1 base; bases outside gene matches: 5. The germline V gene has CDR1 SQVTM and CDR2 ANQGSEA. There are 13 residues in the CDR3. Partial CDR3 DNA: TGCAGCGTCCACAGGGGCGAGAACACTGAA. Protein sequence: CSVHRGENTE. The entire CDR3 protein is CSVHRGENTEAFF.

On this clone itself: One end of the junction fails to match germline, which may point to a read error. The observed sequence ends 3 residues before the CDR3 terminus, with the missing tail filled in from the germline J gene. The V gene is TRBV5-1, the J gene TRBJ1-6; 10 nucleotides match TRBD1. The CDR3 runs to 14 residues. Germline V gene data show CDR1 as SGHRS and CDR2 as YFSETQ. CDR3 region: CASRLDRGNSPLHF. The CDR3 bases that were read are TGCGCCAGCAGGTTGGACAGGGGGAATTCACCC.

For this clone: The sequenced fragment ends 3 residues before the CDR3 boundary, so the rest is inferred from the germline J gene. The V and J genes are TRBV10-3 and TRBJ2-3; a weak D match, TRBD2 (7 bases). This CDR3 spans 15 amino acids. Germline V lookup: CDR1 ENHRY, CDR2 SYGVKD. Trimming took off 3 bases at V and 3 bases at J, with 13 bases between the two ends. The covered CDR3 bases are TGTGCCATCAGTGAAGGGGGAGGGAAAACAGATACG. This encodes CAISEGGGKTDT. The entire CDR3 protein is CAISEGGGKTDTQYF.

Turning to this clone: The read falls 3 residues short of the CDR3 end, and the missing part is taken from the germline J gene. The chain has TRBV30 and TRBJ2-2, with D perhaps matching TRBD1 (7 bases). The CDR3 has 19 residues. The V and J ends lost 3 bases and 4 bases respectively, with 27 bases between them. The V gene's germline CDR1 is GTSNPN and CDR2 SVGIG (reference sequence). The CDR3 loop reads CAWSITRTGVEGGTGELFF. The part of the CDR3 DNA that was read is TGTGCCTGGAGCATTACTAGAACAGGGGTCGAGGGGGGCACCGGGGAG.

CDR3 region: CSAEAWGSQPQHF. The sequenced CDR3 bases are TGCAGTGCTGAAGCTTGGGGCAGTCAGCCC. The V gene is TRBV20-1, the J gene TRBJ1-5, with D perhaps TRBD1 (5 bases). The CDR3 goes on 3 residues after the read ends, and that part is filled in from the germline J gene. Germline lookup yields CDR1 DFQATT and CDR2 SNEGSKA (reference sequence). This CDR3 is 13 amino acids long. Trimming took off 5 bases at V and 6 bases at J, with 14 bases between the two ends.

As for this clone: From the germline J gene comes the end of the CDR3, since the read stops 3 residues before it. The chain links TRBV6-1 to TRBJ1-5; a weak D match, TRBD1 (5 bases). V gave up 1 base and J gave up 4 bases, with 11 bases separating them. The CDR3 is 15 residues long. Germline V gene data show CDR1 as MNHNS and CDR2 as SASEGT. The sequenced CDR3 bases are TGTGCCAGCAGTGAAGGAGCCAGGGAAAATCAGCCC. Translated: CASSEGARENQP. The full-length CDR3 reads as CASSEGARENQPQHF.

With respect to this clone: The observed sequence ends 3 residues before the CDR3 terminus, with the missing tail filled in from the germline J gene. The chain employs TRBV19 and TRBJ1-1; D is unresolved. The CDR3 is 14 residues long. The V gene lost 3 bases and the J gene lost 7 bases, with 15 bases spanning the gap. Germline CDR1 and CDR2: LNHDA and SQIVND (reference sequence). Partial CDR3 DNA: TGTGCCAGTAGTATGAACCCTGGACGGGGTGAA. Protein product: CASSMNPGRGE. The CDR3, in full, reads CASSMNPGRGEAFF.

On this clone: Coverage ceases 3 residues before the CDR3 finishes, and the germline J gene fills in the end. The chain couples TRBV6-2 or TRBV6-3 to TRBJ1-2; TRBD1 might be the D (6 bases). The CDR3 is 12 residues long. In germline, CDR1 is MNHEY, CDR2 SVGEGT. CDR3 residues: CASRRTVFGYTF. CDR3 DNA, as far as it was read: TGTGCCAGCAGACGGACAGTGTTCGGC.

In regard to this clone: The read comes to an end 3 residues before the CDR3 does, leaving the germline J gene to fill in the end. The chain is built from TRBV6-2 or TRBV6-3 and TRBJ1-2, with D possibly being TRBD1 (5 bases). Germline V gene data show CDR1 as MNHEY and CDR2 as SVGEGT. The CDR3 spans 17 residues. The V and J ends lost 7 bases and 3 bases respectively, with 24 bases between them. CDR3 bases read: TGTGCCAGCAAACGGCAATGGGGGGGGAGCGCGGACTATGGC. This translates into CASKRQWGGSADYG. The full CDR3 sequence reads CASKRQWGGSADYGYTF.

Details on this clone: The sequence runs out 3 residues before the end of the CDR3; the remainder is reconstructed from the germline J gene. This chain joins TRBV18 and TRBJ1-2; no clear D gene. Germline values: CDR1 KGHSH, CDR2 LQKENI. The CDR3 covers 15 residues. Trimming took off 3 bases at V and 2 bases at J, with 13 bases between the two ends. The CDR3 DNA, read in part, is TGTGCCAGCTCACCTCCTTCGGGTGCAAACTATGGC. The encoded protein is CASSPPSGANYG. The full CDR3 is CASSPPSGANYGYTF.

A word on this clone: From the germline J gene comes the end of the CDR3, since the read stops 3 residues before it. V gene TRBV7-2 combines with J gene TRBJ2-3, with TRBD1 identical over 9 bases. The CDR3 has 14 residues. The germline V gene encodes CDR1 SGHTA and CDR2 FQGNSA. Partial CDR3 DNA: TGTGCCAGCAGCCGGACAGGGGCCTGGGAGACG. Amino acid sequence: CASSRTGAWET. The whole CDR3 sequence is CASSRTGAWETQYF.

Concerning this clone itself: The read terminates 3 residues before the CDR3 end, so the remaining end is supplied by the germline J gene. The V call is TRBV19, the J call TRBJ1-1; no definite D call. The CDR3 contains 15 residues. CDR1 is LNHDA, CDR2 SQIVND, per germline (reference sequence). V was pared by 1 base and J by 0 bases, with 9 bases between. The CDR3 region is CASSIATALNTEAFF. The DNA read from the CDR3 is TGTGCCAGTAGTATAGCTACAGCCTTGAACACTGAA.

Worth noting for this clone: The CDR3 is cut off 3 residues early in the read; its end comes from the germline J gene. The genes are TRBV7-9 and TRBJ2-2; 7 nucleotides agree with TRBD2. The CDR3 extends over 14 amino acids. Looked up from germline, CDR1 is SEHNR and CDR2 is FQNEAQ (reference sequence). This chain's CDR3 is CASTMGRGREKLFF. CDR3 DNA, as far as it was read: TGTGCCAGCACCATGGGGAGGGGTCGTGAAAAG.

In regard to this clone: The read ends 3 residues shy of where the CDR3 ends; the end is completed using the germline J gene. This chain uses TRBV30 with TRBJ2-3; D is undetermined. The length of the CDR3 is 13 residues. Germline CDR1 reads GTSNPN; CDR2 reads SVGIG (reference sequence). The DNA read from the CDR3 is TGTGCCTGGAGTGCCGGTTACCAAGAGACG. It encodes CAWSAGYQET. The entire CDR3 protein is CAWSAGYQETQYF.

As regards this clone: With the read ending 3 residues before the CDR3 end, the germline J gene is used to fill in that end. J is TRBJ2-3 and V is TRBV19; tentatively, D is TRBD2 (5 bases). Germline values: CDR1 LNHDA, CDR2 SQIVND (reference sequence). The CDR3 length is 15 residues. CDR3 DNA, as far as it was read: TGTGCCAGTAGTGTTCGTGGAGGTAGCAATCAGCCG. It translates to CASSVRGGSNQP. The CDR3 reads in full as CASSVRGGSNQPQYF.

About this clone: The read terminates 3 residues ahead of where the CDR3 ends, so the germline J gene completes it. The chain has TRBV19 and TRBJ2-1, with 11 nucleotides matching TRBD2. The CDR3 is 13 amino acids. Germline V gene lookup returns CDR1 LNHDA and CDR2 SQIVND (reference sequence). Unmatched junction bases numbered 2, after V lost 5 bases and J lost 8 bases. Partial CDR3 DNA: TGTGCCAGTAGTCAACTAGCGGGGGATGAG. As protein: CASSQLAGDE. In full, the CDR3 is CASSQLAGDEQFF. The full variable domain, rest sourced from reference TRBV19 and TRBJ2-1, is DGGITQSPKYLFRKEGQNVTLSCEQNLNHDAMYWYRQDPGQGLRLIYYSQIVNDFQKGDIAEGYSVSREKKESFPLTVTSAQKNPTAFYLCASSQLAGDEQFFGPGTRLTVL.

Points on this clone: The read gets to within 3 residues of the CDR3 end, and the germline J gene fills in the rest. This chain links TRBV20-1 with TRBJ2-5; no definite D call. The V gene lost 1 base and the J gene lost 5 bases, with 5 bases spanning the gap. Looked up from germline, CDR1 is DFQATT and CDR2 is SNEGSKA (reference sequence). The CDR3 contains 11 residues. Incomplete CDR3 DNA: TGCAGTGCTAGAGTGGCCGAGACC. This sequence encodes CSARVAET. The entire CDR3 protein is CSARVAETQYF.

As to this clone: The CDR3 end lies 3 residues beyond the end of the read and is filled in from the germline J gene. The genes are TRBV6-2 or TRBV6-3 and TRBJ1-2; 9 nucleotides match TRBD1. Germline V gene sequence: CDR1 MNHEY, CDR2 SVGEGT. This CDR3 is built from 14 residues. V dropped 6 bases and J dropped 2; count of bases not matched to a gene: 4. This CDR3 reads CASRRGQGNYGYTF. The CDR3 bases that were read are TGTGCCAGCAGGCGAGGACAGGGGAACTATGGC.

Remarks on this clone: Read data end 3 residues before the CDR3 end; the end is taken from the germline J gene. The V call is TRBV7-8, the J call TRBJ2-1; weak D call: TRBD2 (6 bases). Germline V gene lookup returns CDR1 SGHVS and CDR2 FQNEAQ. Trimming removed 1 base from V and 8 bases from J, with 12 bases in between. The CDR3 has 14 residues. The sequenced CDR3 bases are TGTGCCAGCAGCTTAGATCGGGGGTGGCATGAG. Translating gives CASSLDRGWHE. The whole CDR3 sequence reads CASSLDRGWHEQFF. The full variable domain, completed using reference TRBV7-8 and TRBJ2-1, is GAGVSQSPRYKVAKRGQDVALRCDPISGHVSLFWYQQALGQGPEFLTYFQNEAQLDKSGLPSDRFFAERPEGSVSTLKIQRTQQEDSAVYLCASSLDRGWHEQFFGPGTRLTVL.

To note about this clone: The read halts 3 residues ahead of the CDR3 end, with the missing end drawn from the germline J gene. The rearrangement links TRBV19 to TRBJ2-7; 8 positions match TRBD2. Per the germline V gene, CDR1 is LNHDA and CDR2 is SQIVND (reference sequence). The V segment lost 9 bases and the J segment 5 bases; nucleotides outside the gene matches: 6. The CDR3 has 12 residues. CDR3 DNA (partial): TGTGCCAGCAGCGGGAGTATCCACGAG. Encoded protein: CASSGSIHE. The full CDR3 protein reads CASSGSIHEQYF.

Worth noting for this clone: With the read ending 3 residues before the CDR3 end, the germline J gene is used to fill in that end. The rearrangement links TRBV6-1 to TRBJ1-6; D gene ambiguous. Trimming cost V 4 bases and J 8 bases, with 15 bases left between them. The CDR3 consists of 15 residues. CDR1 is MNHNS, CDR2 SASEGT, per germline. The CDR3 loop is CASSGPAVRDSPLHF. The CDR3 bases that were read are TGTGCCAGCAGTGGCCCCGCAGTTCGGGATTCACCC.

A word on this clone: The read stops 3 residues short of the end of the CDR3; the missing end is completed from the germline J gene. The J gene is TRBJ2-4, the V gene TRBV18; 10 bases align to TRBD1. The CDR3 consists of 14 residues. CDR1 is KGHSH and CDR2 is LQKENI in the germline V gene. The CDR3 DNA, read in part, is TGTGCCAGCTCGGTTGGACAGGGGGTTCATGGT. Translated: CASSVGQGVHG. The full CDR3 is CASSVGQGVHGQYF.

Regarding this clone: The DNA ends 3 residues before the CDR3 does, and the rest of the CDR3 is filled in from the germline J gene. This sequence joins TRBV20-1 and TRBJ2-1; 9 bases are a match to TRBD2. CDR3 length: 14 residues. J was trimmed by 6 bases and V by 5 bases; bases with no gene match: 8. Germline V gives CDR1 DFQATT, CDR2 SNEGSKA (reference sequence). Incomplete CDR3 DNA: TGCAGTGCTCTACTAGCGGGCTCTTTCAATGAG. Protein: CSALLAGSFNE. The whole CDR3 sequence is CSALLAGSFNEQFF.

About this clone itself: The CDR3 end is not reached by the read, which stops 3 residues before it; the germline J gene fills it in. The chain joins TRBV5-1 to TRBJ1-1; possible D gene TRBD1, 5 bases. The ends were cut back, 1 base at V and 5 bases at J, with 12 bases in the middle. Germline lookup yields CDR1 SGHRS and CDR2 YFSETQ. This CDR3 contains 14 residues. The sequenced CDR3 bases are TGCGCCAGCAGCTTGTTTGGCAGGGTTACTGAA. This translates into CASSLFGRVTE. From start to end, the CDR3 is CASSLFGRVTEAFF.

Concerning this clone itself: The CDR3 goes on 3 residues after the read ends, and that part is filled in from the germline J gene. The chain couples TRBV7-6 to TRBJ2-5; TRBD2 matches 8 bases. The V gene end was trimmed by 6 bases and the J gene end by 3 bases; junction bases not matched to a gene: 9. Germline V lookup: CDR1 SGHVS, CDR2 FNYEAQ. The CDR3 is 15 residues long. CDR3 DNA (partial): TGTGCCAGCAGTGGACTAGCAGGGTCGAAAGAGACC. Protein: CASSGLAGSKET. The whole CDR3 protein is CASSGLAGSKETQYF.

Concerning this clone: The read terminates 3 residues ahead of where the CDR3 ends, so the germline J gene completes it. The rearrangement uses TRBV2 and TRBJ1-2, with D perhaps TRBD1 (5 bases). Per germline, CDR1 SNHLY and CDR2 FYNNEI. This CDR3 region has 13 residues. Partial CDR3 DNA: TGTGCCAGCAGTCACAACGAGGACAATGAC. Residues: CASSHNEDND. In full, the CDR3 is CASSHNEDNDYTF.

Regarding this clone: The sequenced fragment ends 3 residues before the CDR3 boundary, so the rest is inferred from the germline J gene. This chain uses TRBV20-1 with TRBJ1-1; 8 bases agree with TRBD1. Germline loops: CDR1 DFQATT, CDR2 SNEGSKA (reference sequence). V dropped 1 base and J dropped 5; count of bases not matched to a gene: 6. This CDR3 has 14 amino acids. The sequenced part of the CDR3 DNA is TGCAGTGCTAGAGGGACAGGGATTTGGACTGAA. Residues: CSARGTGIWTE. The entire CDR3 protein reads CSARGTGIWTEAFF.

In regard to this clone: Coverage ceases 3 residues before the CDR3 finishes, and the germline J gene fills in the end. The chain carries TRBV7-8 and TRBJ2-7; 12 bases agree with TRBD1. CDR3 length: 16 amino acids. V shed 6 bases, J shed 5 bases, and the junction held 11 bases outside the gene matches. Germline CDR1 is SGHVS and CDR2 is FQNEAQ. CDR3 sequence: CASSLRLGQGADEQYF. The CDR3 DNA, read in part, is TGTGCCAGCAGTCTACGACTGGGACAGGGGGCGGACGAG.

On this clone: The observed sequence ends 3 residues before the CDR3 terminus, with the missing tail filled in from the germline J gene. The rearrangement uses TRBV20-1 and TRBJ2-3, with D tentatively TRBD2 (7 bases). There are 13 residues in the CDR3. Per the germline V gene, CDR1 is DFQATT and CDR2 is SNEGSKA (reference sequence). Trimming removed 3 bases at V and 5 bases at J, with 12 bases between. The part of the CDR3 DNA that was read is TGCAGTGCTAGGGGGGGGGCGATAGATACG. This encodes CSARGGAIDT. The entire CDR3 is CSARGGAIDTQYF.

Turning to this clone: The read halts 3 residues ahead of the CDR3 end, with the missing end drawn from the germline J gene. This chain links TRBV7-9 with TRBJ2-1; D is uncertain. Germline CDR1 is SEHNR and CDR2 is FQNEAQ (reference sequence). The CDR3 consists of 13 residues. Between the trimmed V and J ends, which lost 1 base and 7 bases, there was a span of 8 bases. The CDR3 DNA, read in part, is TGTGCCAGCAGCTTAGGTCGGGTGAATGAG. Protein sequence: CASSLGRVNE. The entire CDR3 is CASSLGRVNEQFF.